This T cell receptor beta chain emerged from a study of blood T cell repertoires in COVID-19. This clone has just a few counts. Data came from immunoSEQ multiplex PCR; TCRdb stores just in-frame clones and leaves some out. The data contain roughly 250,000 clones, roughly nine tenths of them seen just once; the ten biggest clones take up about 6.3%. Trimming left V 0 bases short and J 5 bases short, with 5 bases between. The CDR3 loop spans 13 amino acids. The V gene's germline CDR1 is SGHTA and CDR2 FQGTGA. Input material: PBMCs or T cells enriched from blood (not recorded which). This chain connects TRBV7-3 to TRBJ2-1; no definite D call. The TCR was taken from a woman aged 25 to 39 with acute COVID-19. CDR3 nucleotide sequence: TGTGCCAGCAGCTTAACGGGCAACAATGAGCAGTTCTTC. It encodes CASSLTGNNEQFF.